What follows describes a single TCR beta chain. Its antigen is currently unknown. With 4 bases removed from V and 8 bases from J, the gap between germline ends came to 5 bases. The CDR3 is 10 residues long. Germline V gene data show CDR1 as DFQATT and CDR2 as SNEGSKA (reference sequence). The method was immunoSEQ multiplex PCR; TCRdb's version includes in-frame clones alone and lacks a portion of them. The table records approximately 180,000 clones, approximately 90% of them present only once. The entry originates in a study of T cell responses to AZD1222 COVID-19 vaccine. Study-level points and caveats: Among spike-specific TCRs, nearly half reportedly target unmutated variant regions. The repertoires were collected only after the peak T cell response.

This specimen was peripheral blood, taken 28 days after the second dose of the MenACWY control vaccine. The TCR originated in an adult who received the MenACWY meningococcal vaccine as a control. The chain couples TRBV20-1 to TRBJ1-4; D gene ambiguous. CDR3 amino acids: CSATREKLFF. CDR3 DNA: TGCAGTGCTACGCGGGAAAAACTGTTTTTT.